This TCR beta chain was recovered during a study of breast tumors, draining lymph nodes, adjacent tissues. TCRdb re-analysed the multiplex PCR reads in MiXCR, keeping a single row per CDR3 protein. In the table there are fewer than 200,000 distinct CDR3 sequences, approximately 30% of which are singletons. Breast cancer patients provided tissue from their axillary draining lymph nodes. The sample holds many counts of this clonotype. The TCR originated in a female donor with breast cancer. Some clones in this sample may be carry-over from other donors' samples. The specimen was axillary lymph node tissue.

The CDR3 nucleotides are TGTGCCAGCTCACGTACCGGGACATCTTCCACCGGGGAGCTGTTTTTT. Its protein product is CASSRTGTSSTGELFF. The chain employs TRBV18 and TRBJ2-2; weak D call: TRBD1 (6 bases). Trimming left V 4 bases short and J 4 bases short, with 16 bases between. The CDR3 is 16 residues long. CDR1 and CDR2 (germline): KGHSH, LQKENI.